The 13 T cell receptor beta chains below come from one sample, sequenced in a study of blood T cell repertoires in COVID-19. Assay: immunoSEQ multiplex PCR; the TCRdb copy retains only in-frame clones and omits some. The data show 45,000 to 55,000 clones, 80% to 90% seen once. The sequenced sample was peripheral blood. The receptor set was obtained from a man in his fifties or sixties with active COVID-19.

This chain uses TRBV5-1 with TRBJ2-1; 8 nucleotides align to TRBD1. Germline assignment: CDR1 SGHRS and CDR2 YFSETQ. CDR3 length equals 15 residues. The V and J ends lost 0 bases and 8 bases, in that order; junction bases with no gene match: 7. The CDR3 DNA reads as TGCGCCAGCAGCTTGGGGGGCAGGGGGCGGGATGAGCAGTTCTTC. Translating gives CASSLGGRGRDEQFF.

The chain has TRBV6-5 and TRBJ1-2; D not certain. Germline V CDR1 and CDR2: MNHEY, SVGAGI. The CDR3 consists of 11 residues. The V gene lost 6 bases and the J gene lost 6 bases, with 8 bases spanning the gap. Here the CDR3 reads CASSGDDGYTF. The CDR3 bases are TGTGCCAGCAGCGGAGACGATGGCTACACCTTC.

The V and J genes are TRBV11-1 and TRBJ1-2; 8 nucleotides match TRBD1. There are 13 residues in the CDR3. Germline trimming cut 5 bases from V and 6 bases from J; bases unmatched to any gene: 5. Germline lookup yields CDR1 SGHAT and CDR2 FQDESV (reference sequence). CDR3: CASSADREDGYTF. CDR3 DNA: TGTGCCAGCAGCGCGGACAGGGAGGATGGCTACACCTTC.

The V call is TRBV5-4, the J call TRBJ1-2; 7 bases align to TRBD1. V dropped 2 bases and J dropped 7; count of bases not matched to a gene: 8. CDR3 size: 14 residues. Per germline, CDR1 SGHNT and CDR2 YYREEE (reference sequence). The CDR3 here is CASSFQGDGAGYTF. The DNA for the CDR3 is TGTGCCAGCAGCTTTCAGGGGGATGGGGCTGGCTACACCTTC.

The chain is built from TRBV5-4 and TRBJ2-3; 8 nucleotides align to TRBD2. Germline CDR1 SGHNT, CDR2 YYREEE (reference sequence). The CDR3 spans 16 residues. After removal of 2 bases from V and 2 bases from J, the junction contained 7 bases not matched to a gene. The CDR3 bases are TGTGCCAGCAGCTTAAAATTAGCGGGATACACAGATACGCAGTATTTT. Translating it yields CASSLKLAGYTDTQYF. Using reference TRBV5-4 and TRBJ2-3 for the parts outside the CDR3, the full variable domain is ETGVTQSPTHLIKTRGQQVTLRCSSQSGHNTVSWYQQALGQGPQFIFQYYREEENGRGNFPPRFSGLQFPNYSSELNVNALELDDSALYLCASSLKLAGYTDTQYFGPGTRLTVL.

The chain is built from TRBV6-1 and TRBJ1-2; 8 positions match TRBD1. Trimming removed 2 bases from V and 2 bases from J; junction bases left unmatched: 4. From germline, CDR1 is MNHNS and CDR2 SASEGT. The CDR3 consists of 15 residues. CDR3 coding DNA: TGTGCCAGCAGTGAACAGGGGGCGAGGAACTATGGCTACACCTTC. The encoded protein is CASSEQGARNYGYTF.

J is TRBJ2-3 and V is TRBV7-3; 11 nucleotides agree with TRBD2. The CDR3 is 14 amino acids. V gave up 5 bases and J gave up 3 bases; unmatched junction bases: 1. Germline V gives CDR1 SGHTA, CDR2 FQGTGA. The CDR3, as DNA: TGTGCCAGCAGCCCTAGCGGGAGGACAGATACGCAGTATTTT. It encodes CASSPSGRTDTQYF.

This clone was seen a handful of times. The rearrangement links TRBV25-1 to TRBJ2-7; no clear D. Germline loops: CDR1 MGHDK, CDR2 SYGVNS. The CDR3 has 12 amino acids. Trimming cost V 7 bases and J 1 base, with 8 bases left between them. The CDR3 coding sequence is TGTGCCAGCATCGGTCGGTCCTACGAGCAGTACTTC. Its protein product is CASIGRSYEQYF.

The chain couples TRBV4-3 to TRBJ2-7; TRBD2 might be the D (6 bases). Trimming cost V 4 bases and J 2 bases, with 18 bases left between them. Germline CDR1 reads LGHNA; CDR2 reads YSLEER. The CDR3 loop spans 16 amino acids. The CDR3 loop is CASSPRSGRNPYEQYF. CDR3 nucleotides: TGCGCCAGCAGCCCAAGGTCGGGGAGGAACCCCTACGAGCAGTACTTC.

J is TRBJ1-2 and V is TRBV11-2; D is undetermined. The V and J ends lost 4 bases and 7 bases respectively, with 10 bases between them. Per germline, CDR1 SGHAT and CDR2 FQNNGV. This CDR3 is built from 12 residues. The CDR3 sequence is CASSSEESGYTF. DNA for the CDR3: TGTGCCAGCAGCTCGGAGGAATCTGGCTACACCTTC. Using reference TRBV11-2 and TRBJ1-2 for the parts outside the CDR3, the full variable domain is EAGVAQSPRYKIIEKRQSVAFWCNPISGHATLYWYQQILGQGPKLLIQFQNNGVVDDSQLPKDRFSAERLKGVDSTLKIQPAKLEDSAVYLCASSSEESGYTFGSGTRLTVV.

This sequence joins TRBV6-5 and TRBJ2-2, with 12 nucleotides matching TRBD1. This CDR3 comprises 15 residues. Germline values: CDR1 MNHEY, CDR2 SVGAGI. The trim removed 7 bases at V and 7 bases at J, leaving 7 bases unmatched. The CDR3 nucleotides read TGTGCCAGCACACCGGGACAGGGGGCGCACGGGGAGCTGTTTTTT. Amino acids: CASTPGQGAHGELFF.

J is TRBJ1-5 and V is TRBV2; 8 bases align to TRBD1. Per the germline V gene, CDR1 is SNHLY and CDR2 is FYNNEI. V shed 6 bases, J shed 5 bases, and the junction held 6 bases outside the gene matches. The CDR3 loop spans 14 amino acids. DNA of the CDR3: TGTGCCAGCAGGGACAGGGTGTCGGATCAGCCCCAGCATTTT. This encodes CASRDRVSDQPQHF.

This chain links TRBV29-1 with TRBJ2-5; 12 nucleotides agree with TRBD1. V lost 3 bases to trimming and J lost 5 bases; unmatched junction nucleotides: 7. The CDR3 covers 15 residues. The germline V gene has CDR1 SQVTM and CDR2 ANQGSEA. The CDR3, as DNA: TGCAGCGTTGATCTCGGGACAGGGGGCCGGGAGACCCAGTACTTC. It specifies CSVDLGTGGRETQYF.